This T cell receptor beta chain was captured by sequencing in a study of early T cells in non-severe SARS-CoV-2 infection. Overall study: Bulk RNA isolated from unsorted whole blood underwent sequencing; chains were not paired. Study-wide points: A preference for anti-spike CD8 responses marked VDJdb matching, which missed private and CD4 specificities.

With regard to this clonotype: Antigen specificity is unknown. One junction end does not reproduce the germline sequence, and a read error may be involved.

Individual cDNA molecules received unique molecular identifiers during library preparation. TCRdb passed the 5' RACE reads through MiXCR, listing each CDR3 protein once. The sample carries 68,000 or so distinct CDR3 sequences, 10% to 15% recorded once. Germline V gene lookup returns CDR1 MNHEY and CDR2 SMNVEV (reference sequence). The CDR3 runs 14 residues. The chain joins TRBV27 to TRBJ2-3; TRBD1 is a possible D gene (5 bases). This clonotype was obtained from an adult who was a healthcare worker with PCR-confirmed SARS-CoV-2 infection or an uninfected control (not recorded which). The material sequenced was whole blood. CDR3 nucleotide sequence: TGTGCCAGCAGTATATCAGGGAGCACAGATACGCAGTATTTT. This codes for CASSISGSTDTQYF.